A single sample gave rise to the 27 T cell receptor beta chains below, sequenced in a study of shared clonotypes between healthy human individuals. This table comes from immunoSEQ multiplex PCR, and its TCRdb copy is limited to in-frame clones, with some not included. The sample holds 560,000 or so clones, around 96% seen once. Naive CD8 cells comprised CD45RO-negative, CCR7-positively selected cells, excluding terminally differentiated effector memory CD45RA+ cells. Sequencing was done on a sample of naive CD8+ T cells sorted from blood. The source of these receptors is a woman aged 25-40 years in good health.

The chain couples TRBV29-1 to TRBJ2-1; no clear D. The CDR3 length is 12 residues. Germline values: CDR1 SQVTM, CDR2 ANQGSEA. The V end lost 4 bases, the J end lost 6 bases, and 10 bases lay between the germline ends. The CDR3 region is CSVVSTLNEQFF. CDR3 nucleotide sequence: TGCAGCGTTGTCAGTACCCTCAATGAGCAGTTCTTC.

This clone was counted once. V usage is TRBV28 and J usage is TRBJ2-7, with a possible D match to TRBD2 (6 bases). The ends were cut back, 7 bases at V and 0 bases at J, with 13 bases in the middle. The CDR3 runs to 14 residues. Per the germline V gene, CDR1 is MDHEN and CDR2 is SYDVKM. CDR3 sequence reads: CASTYRGNSYEQYF. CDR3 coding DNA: TGTGCCAGCACCTACCGGGGGAACTCCTACGAGCAGTACTTC.

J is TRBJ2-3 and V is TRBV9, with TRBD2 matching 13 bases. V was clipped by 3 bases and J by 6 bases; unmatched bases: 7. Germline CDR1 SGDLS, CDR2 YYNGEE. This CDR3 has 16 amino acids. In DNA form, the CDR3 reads TGTGCCAGCAGCGCGAGGACTAGCGGGAGTTCGGATACGCAGTATTTT. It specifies CASSARTSGSSDTQYF.

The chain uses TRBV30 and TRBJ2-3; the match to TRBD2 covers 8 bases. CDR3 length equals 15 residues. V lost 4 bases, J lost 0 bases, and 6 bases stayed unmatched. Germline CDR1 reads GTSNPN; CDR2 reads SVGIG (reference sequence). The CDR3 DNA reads TGTGCCTGGATTTCTTTAGCGGGGAGCACAGATACGCAGTATTTT. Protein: CAWISLAGSTDTQYF.

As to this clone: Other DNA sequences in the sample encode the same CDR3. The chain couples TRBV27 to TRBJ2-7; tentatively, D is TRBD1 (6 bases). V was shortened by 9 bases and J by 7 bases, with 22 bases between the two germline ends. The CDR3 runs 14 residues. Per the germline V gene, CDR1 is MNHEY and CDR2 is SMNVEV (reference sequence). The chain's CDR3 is CASSPGTPLGEQYF. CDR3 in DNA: TGTGCCAGTAGTCCTGGGACACCCCTAGGGGAGCAGTACTTC.

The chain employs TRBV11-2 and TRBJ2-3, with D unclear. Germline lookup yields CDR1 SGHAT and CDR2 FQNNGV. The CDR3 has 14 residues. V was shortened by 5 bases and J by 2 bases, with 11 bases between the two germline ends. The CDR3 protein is CASSRGDNTDTQYF. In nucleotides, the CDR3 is TGTGCCAGCAGCCGAGGTGATAACACAGATACGCAGTATTTT. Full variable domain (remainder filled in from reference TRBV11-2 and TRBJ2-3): EAGVAQSPRYKIIEKRQSVAFWCNPISGHATLYWYQQILGQGPKLLIQFQNNGVVDDSQLPKDRFSAERLKGVDSTLKIQPAKLEDSAVYLCASSRGDNTDTQYFGPGTRLTVL.

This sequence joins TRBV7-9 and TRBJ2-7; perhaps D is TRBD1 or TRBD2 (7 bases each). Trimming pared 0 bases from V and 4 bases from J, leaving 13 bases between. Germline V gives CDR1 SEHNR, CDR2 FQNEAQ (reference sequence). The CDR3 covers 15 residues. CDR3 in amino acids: CASSLADREGYEQYF. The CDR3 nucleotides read TGTGCCAGCAGCTTAGCCGACAGGGAGGGGTACGAGCAGTACTTC.

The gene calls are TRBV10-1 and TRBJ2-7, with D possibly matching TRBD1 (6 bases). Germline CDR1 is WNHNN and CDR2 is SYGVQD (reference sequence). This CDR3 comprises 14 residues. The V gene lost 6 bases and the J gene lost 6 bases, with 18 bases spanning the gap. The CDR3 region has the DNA TGCGCCAGCAGCACAGGGTCAACTCTTGCCGAGCAGTACTTC. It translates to CASSTGSTLAEQYF.

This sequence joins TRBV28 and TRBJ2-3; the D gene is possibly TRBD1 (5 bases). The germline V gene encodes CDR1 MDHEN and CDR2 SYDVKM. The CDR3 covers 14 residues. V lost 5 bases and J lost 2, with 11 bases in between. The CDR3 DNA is TGTGCCAGCAGTCGGACACTTATCACAGATACGCAGTATTTT. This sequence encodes CASSRTLITDTQYF.

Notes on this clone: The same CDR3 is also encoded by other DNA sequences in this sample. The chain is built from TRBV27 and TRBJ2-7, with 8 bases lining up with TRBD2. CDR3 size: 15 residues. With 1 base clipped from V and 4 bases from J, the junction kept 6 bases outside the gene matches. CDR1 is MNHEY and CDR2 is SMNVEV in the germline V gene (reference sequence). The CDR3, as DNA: TGTGCCAGCAGTTTATTGGCGGGAGGCGTGTACGAGCAGTACTTC. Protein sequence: CASSLLAGGVYEQYF.

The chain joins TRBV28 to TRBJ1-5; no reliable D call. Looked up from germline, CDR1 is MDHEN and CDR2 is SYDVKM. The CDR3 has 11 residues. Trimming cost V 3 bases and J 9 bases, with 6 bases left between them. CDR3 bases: TGTGCCAGCAGTTTGTTGGGGCCCCAGCATTTT. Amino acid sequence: CASSLLGPQHF.

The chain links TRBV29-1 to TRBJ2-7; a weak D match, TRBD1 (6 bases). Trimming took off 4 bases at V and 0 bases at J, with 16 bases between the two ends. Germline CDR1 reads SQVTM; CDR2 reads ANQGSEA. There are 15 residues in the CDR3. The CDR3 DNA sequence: TGCAGCGTTGTTGCCGAGACAGGCTACTCCTACGAGCAGTACTTC. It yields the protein CSVVAETGYSYEQYF.

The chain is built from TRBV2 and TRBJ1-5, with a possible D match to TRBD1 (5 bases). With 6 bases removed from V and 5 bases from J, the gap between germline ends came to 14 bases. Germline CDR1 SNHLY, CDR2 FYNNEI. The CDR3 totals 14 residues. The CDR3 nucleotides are TGTGCCAGCAGGGGGGAATTTGTTCATCAGCCCCAGCATTTT. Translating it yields CASRGEFVHQPQHF.

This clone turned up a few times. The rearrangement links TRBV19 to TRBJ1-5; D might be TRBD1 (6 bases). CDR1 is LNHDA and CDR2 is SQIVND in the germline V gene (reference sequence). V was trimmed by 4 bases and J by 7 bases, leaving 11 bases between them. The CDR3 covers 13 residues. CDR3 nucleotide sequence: TGTGCCAGTAGTACGTTACAGGGCCAGCCCCAGCATTTT. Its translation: CASSTLQGQPQHF.

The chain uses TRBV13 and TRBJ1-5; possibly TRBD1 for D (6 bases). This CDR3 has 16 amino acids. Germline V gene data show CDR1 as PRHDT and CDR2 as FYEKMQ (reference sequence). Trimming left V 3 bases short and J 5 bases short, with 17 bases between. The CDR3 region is CASSFGAQGVYQPQHF. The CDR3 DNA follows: TGTGCCAGCAGCTTTGGGGCACAGGGTGTGTATCAGCCCCAGCATTTT.

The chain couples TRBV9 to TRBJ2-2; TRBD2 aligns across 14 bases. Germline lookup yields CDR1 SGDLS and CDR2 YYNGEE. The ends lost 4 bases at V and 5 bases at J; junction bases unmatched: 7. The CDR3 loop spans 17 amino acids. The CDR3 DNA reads TGTGCCAGCAGCCCGGGACTAGCGGGAGTTCTAACCGGGGAGCTGTTTTTT. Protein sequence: CASSPGLAGVLTGELFF. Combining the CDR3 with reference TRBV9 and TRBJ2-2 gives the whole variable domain DSGVTQTPKHLITATGQRVTLRCSPRSGDLSVYWYQQSLDQGLQFLIQYYNGEERAKGNILERFSAQQFPDLHSELNLSSLELGDSALYFCASSPGLAGVLTGELFFGEGSRLTVL.

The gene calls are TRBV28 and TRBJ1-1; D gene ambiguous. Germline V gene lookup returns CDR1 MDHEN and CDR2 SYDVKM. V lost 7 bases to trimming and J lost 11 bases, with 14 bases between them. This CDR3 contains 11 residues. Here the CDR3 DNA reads TGTGCCAGCAAGCGTGCGGGGTTGGCTTTCTTT. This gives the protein CASKRAGLAFF. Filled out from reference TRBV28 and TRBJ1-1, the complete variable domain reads DVKVTQSSRYLVKRTGEKVFLECVQDMDHENMFWYRQDPGLGLRLIYFSYDVKMKEKGDIPEGYSVSREKKERFSLILESASTNQTSMYLCASKRAGLAFFGQGTRLTVV.

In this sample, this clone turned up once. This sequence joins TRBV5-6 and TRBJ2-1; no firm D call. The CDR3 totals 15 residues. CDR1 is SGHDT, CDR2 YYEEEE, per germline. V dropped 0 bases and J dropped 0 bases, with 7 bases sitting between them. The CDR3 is CASSLGSLSYNEQFF. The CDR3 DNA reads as TGTGCCAGCAGCTTGGGATCACTCTCCTACAATGAGCAGTTCTTC.

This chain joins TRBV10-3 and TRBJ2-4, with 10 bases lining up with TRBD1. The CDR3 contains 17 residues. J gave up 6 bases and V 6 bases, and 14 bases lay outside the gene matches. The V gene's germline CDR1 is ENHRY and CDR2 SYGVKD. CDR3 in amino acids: CAISTSDRGRLSNIQYF. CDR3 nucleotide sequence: TGTGCCATCAGCACCTCCGACAGGGGGCGTCTTTCAAACATTCAGTACTTC.

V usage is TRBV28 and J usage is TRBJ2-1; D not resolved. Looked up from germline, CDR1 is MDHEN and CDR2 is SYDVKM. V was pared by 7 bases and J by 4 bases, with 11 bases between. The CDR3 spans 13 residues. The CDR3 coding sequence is TGTGCCAGCATGTTGCTGGGGTACAATGAGCAGTTCTTC. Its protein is CASMLLGYNEQFF.

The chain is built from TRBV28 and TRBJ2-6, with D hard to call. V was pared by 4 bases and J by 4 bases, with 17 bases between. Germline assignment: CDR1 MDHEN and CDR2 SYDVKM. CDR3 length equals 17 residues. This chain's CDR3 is CASSSPFDKAGANVLTF. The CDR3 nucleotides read TGTGCCAGCAGTTCTCCATTTGACAAAGCCGGGGCCAACGTCCTGACTTTC. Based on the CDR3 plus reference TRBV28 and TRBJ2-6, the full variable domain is DVKVTQSSRYLVKRTGEKVFLECVQDMDHENMFWYRQDPGLGLRLIYFSYDVKMKEKGDIPEGYSVSREKKERFSLILESASTNQTSMYLCASSSPFDKAGANVLTFGAGSRLTVL.

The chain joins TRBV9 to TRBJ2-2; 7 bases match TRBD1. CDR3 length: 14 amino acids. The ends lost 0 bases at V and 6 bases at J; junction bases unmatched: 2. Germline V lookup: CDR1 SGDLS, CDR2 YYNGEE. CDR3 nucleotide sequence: TGTGCCAGCAGCGTAGCTCAGGGGGCCGGGGAGCTGTTTTTT. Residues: CASSVAQGAGELFF. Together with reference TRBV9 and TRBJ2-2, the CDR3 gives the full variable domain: DSGVTQTPKHLITATGQRVTLRCSPRSGDLSVYWYQQSLDQGLQFLIQYYNGEERAKGNILERFSAQQFPDLHSELNLSSLELGDSALYFCASSVAQGAGELFFGEGSRLTVL.

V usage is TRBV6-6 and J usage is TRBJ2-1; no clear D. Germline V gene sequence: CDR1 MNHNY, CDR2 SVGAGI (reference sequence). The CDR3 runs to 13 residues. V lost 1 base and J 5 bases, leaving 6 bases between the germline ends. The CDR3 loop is CASSYWTNNEQFF. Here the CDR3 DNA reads TGTGCCAGCAGTTACTGGACGAACAATGAGCAGTTCTTC.

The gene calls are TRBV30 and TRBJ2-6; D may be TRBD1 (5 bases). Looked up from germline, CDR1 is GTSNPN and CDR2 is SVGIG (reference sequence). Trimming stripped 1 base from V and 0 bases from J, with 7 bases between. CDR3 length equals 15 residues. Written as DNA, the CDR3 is TGTGCCTGGAGTGAAGACAGCTCTGGGGCCAACGTCCTGACTTTC. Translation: CAWSEDSSGANVLTF.

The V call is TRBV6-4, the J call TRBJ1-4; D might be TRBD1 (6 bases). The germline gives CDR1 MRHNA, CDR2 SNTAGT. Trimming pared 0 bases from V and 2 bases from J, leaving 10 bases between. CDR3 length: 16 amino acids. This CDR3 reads CASSDSRGYTNEKLFF. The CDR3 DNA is TGTGCCAGCAGTGACTCGAGGGGGTACACTAATGAAAAACTGTTTTTT.

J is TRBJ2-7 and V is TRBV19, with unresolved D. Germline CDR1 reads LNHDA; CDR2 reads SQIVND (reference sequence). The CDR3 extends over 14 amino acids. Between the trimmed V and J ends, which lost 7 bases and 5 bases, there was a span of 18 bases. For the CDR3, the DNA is TGTGCCAGTACCCCTAGTGGGAATCCCCACGAGCAGTACTTC. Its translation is CASTPSGNPHEQYF.

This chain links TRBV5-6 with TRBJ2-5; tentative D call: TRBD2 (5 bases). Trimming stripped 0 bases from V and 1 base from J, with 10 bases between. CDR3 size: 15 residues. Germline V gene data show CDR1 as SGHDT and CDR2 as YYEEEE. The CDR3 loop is CASSLGFGVQETQYF. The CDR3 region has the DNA TGTGCCAGCAGCTTGGGTTTCGGGGTCCAAGAGACCCAGTACTTC. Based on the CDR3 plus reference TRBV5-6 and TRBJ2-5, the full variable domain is DAGVTQSPTHLIKTRGQQVTLRCSPKSGHDTVSWYQQALGQGPQFIFQYYEEEERQRGNFPDRFSGHQFPNYSSELNVNALLLGDSALYLCASSLGFGVQETQYFGPGTRLLVL.